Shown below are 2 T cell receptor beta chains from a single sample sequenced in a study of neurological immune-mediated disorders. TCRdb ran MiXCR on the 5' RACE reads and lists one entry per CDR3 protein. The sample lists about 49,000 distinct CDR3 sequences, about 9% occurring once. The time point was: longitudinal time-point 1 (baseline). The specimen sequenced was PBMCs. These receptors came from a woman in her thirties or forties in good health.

CDR3 in amino acids: CASTLGGNTEAFF. DNA for the CDR3: TGTGCCAGCACCCTAGGAGGGAACACTGAAGCTTTCTTT. The genes are TRBV6-2 or TRBV6-3 and TRBJ1-1; D unresolved. The CDR3 totals 13 residues. The V and J ends lost 7 bases and 1 base respectively, with 10 bases between them. From germline, CDR1 is MNHEY and CDR2 SVGEGT.

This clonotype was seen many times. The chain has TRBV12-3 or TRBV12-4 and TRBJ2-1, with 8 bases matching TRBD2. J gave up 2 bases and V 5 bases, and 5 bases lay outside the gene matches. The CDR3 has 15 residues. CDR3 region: CASSRGGHAYNEQFF. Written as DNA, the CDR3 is TGTGCCAGCAGTCGCGGGGGGCACGCCTACAATGAGCAGTTCTTC.